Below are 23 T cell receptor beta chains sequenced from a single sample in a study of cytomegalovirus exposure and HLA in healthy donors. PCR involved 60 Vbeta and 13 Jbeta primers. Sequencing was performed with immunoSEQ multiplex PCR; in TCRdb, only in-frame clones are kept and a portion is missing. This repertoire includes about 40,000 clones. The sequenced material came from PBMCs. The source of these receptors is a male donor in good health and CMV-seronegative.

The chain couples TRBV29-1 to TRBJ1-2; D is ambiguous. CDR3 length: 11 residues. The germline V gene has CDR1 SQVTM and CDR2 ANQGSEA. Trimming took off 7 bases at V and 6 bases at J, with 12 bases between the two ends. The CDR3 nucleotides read TGCAGCGCCCAATACGGGGATGGCTACACCTTC. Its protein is CSAQYGDGYTF.

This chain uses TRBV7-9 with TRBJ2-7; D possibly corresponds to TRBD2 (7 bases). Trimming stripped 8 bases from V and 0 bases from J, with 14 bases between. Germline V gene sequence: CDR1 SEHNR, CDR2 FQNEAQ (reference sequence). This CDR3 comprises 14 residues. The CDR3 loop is CASSKGGVSYEQYF. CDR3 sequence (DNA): TGTGCCAGCTCGAAAGGGGGGGTCTCCTACGAGCAGTACTTC.

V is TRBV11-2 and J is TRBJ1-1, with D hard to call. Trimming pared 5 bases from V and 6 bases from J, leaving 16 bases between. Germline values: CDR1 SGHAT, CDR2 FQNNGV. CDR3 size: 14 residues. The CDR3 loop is CASSAETRRAEAFF. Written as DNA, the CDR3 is TGTGCCAGCAGCGCAGAAACCAGGCGGGCTGAAGCTTTCTTT. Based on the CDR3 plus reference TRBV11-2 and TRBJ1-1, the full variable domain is EAGVAQSPRYKIIEKRQSVAFWCNPISGHATLYWYQQILGQGPKLLIQFQNNGVVDDSQLPKDRFSAERLKGVDSTLKIQPAKLEDSAVYLCASSAETRRAEAFFGQGTRLTVV.

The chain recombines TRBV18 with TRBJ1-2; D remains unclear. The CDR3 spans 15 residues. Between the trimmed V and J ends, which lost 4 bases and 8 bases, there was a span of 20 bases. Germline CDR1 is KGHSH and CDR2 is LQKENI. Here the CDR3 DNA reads TGTGCCAGCTCACAAAATACCGGGAGCCCGGGAGGCTACACCTTC. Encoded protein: CASSQNTGSPGGYTF. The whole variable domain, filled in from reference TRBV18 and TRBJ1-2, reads NAGVMQNPRHLVRRRGQEARLRCSPMKGHSHVYWYRQLPEEGLKFMVYLQKENIIDESGMPKERFSAEFPKEGPSILRIQQVVRGDSAAYFCASSQNTGSPGGYTFGSGTRLTVV.

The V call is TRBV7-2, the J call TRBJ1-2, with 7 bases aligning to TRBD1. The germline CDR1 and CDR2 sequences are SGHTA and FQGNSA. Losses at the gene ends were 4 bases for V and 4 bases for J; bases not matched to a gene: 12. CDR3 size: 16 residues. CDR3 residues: CASSSQGQVQGYGYTF. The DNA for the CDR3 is TGTGCCAGCAGCTCCCAAGGACAGGTTCAGGGCTATGGCTACACCTTC.

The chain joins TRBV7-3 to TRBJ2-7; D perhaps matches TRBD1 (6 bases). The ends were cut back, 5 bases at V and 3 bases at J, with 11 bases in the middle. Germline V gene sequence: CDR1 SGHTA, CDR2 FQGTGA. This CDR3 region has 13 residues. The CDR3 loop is CASSPGQSYEQYF. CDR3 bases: TGTGCCAGCAGCCCCGGACAGAGCTACGAGCAGTACTTC.

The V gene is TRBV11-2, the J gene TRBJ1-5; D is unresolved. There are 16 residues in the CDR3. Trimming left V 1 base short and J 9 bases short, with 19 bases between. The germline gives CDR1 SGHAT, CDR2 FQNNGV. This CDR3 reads CASSLGNEARDGPQHF. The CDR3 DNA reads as TGTGCCAGCAGCTTAGGTAATGAGGCCCGGGATGGGCCCCAGCATTTT. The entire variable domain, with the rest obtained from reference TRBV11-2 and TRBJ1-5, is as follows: EAGVAQSPRYKIIEKRQSVAFWCNPISGHATLYWYQQILGQGPKLLIQFQNNGVVDDSQLPKDRFSAERLKGVDSTLKIQPAKLEDSAVYLCASSLGNEARDGPQHFGDGTRLSIL.

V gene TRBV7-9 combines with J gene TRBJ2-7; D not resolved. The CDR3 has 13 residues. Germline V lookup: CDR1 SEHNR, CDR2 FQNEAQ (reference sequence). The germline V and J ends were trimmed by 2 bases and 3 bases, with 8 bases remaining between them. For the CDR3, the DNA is TGTGCCAGCAGCTTAACAGTGGGCTACGAGCAGTACTTC. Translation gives CASSLTVGYEQYF. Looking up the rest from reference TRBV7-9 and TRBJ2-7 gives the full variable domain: DTGVSQNPRHKITKRGQNVTFRCDPISEHNRLYWYRQTLGQGPEFLTYFQNEAQLEKSRLLSDRFSAERPKGSFSTLEIQRTEQGDSAMYLCASSLTVGYEQYFGPGTRLTVT.

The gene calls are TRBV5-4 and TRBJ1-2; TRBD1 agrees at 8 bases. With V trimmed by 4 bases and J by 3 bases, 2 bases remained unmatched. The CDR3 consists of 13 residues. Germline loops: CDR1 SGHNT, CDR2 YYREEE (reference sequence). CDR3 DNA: TGTGCCAGCAGCCCGGACAGGGACTATGGCTACACCTTC. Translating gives CASSPDRDYGYTF.

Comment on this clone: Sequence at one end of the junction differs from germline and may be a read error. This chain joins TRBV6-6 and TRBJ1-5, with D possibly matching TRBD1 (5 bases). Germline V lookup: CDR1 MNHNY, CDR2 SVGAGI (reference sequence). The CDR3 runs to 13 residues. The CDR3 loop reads CVSTRRGDQPQHF. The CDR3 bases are TGTGTCAGCACCCGGAGGGGCGATCAGCCCCAGCATTTT.

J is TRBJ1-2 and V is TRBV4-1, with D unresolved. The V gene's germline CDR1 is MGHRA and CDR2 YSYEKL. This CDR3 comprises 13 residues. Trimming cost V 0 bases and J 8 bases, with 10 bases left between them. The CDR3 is CASSQDWGAGYTF. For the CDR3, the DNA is TGCGCCAGCAGCCAAGATTGGGGAGCAGGCTACACCTTC.

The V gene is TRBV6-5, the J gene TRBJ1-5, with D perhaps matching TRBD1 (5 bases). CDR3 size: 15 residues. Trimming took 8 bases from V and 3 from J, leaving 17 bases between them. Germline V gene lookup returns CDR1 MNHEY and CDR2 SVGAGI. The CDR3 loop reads CASGIDSSLNQPQHF. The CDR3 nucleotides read TGTGCCAGCGGGATAGACAGTTCTCTCAATCAGCCCCAGCATTTT.

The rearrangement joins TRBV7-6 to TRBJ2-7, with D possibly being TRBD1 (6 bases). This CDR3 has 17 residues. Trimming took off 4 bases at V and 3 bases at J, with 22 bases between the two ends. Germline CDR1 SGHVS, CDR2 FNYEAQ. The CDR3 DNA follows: TGTGCCAGCAGCTCCCCCGGCTATTTGTCAGGGGACTACGAGCAGTACTTC. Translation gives CASSSPGYLSGDYEQYF.

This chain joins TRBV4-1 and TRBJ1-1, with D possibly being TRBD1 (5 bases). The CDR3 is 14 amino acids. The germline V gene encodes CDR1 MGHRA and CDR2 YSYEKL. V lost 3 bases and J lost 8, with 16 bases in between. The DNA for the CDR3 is TGCGCCAGCAGCCATCCCGGGAGGGGCCCGGAAGCTTTCTTT. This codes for CASSHPGRGPEAFF.

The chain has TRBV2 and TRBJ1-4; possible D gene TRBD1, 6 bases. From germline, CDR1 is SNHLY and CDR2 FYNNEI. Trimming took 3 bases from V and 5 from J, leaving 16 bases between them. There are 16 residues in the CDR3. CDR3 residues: CASSEGTSFLNEKLFF. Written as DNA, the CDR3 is TGTGCCAGCAGTGAGGGGACAAGTTTTCTCAATGAAAAACTGTTTTTT.

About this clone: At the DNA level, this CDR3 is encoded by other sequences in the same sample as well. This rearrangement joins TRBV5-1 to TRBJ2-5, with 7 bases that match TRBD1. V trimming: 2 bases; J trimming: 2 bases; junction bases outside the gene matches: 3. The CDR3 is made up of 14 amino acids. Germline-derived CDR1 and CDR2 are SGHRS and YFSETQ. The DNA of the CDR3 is TGCGCCAGCAGCTTAGGGGGCGTACAAGAGACCCAGTACTTC. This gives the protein CASSLGGVQETQYF.

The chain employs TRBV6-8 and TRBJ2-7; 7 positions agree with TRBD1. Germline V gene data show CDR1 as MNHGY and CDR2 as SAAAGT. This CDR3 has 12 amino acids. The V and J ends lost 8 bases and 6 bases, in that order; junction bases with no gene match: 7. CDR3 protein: CASLDRDREQYF. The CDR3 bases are TGTGCCAGCTTAGACAGGGATCGCGAGCAGTACTTC.

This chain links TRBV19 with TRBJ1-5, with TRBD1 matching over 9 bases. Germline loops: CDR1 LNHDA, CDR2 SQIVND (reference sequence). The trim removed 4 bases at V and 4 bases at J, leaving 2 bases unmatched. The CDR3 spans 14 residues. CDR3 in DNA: TGTGCCAGTAGTAAAGACAGGGGGAATCAGCCCCAGCATTTT. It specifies CASSKDRGNQPQHF.

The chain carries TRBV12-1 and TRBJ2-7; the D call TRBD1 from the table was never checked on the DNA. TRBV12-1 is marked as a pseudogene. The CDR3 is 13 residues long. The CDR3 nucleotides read TGTGCCAGCAGCTTAGGGACAGAATACGAGCAGTACTTC. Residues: CASSLGTEYEQYF.

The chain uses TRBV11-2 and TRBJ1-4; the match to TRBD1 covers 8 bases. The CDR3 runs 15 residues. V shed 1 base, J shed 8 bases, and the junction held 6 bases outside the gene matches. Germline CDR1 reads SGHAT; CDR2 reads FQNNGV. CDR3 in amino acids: CASSLGTGNWEKLFF. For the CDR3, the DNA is TGTGCCAGCAGCTTAGGGACAGGGAATTGGGAAAAACTGTTTTTT. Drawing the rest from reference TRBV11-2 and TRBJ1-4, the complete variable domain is EAGVAQSPRYKIIEKRQSVAFWCNPISGHATLYWYQQILGQGPKLLIQFQNNGVVDDSQLPKDRFSAERLKGVDSTLKIQPAKLEDSAVYLCASSLGTGNWEKLFFGSGTQLSVL.

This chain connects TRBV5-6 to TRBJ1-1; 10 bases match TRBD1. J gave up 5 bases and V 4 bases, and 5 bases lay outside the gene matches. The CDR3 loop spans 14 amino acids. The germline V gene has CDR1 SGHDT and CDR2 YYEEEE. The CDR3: CASSRQGAPTEAFF. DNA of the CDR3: TGTGCCAGCAGCCGACAGGGGGCGCCTACTGAAGCTTTCTTT.

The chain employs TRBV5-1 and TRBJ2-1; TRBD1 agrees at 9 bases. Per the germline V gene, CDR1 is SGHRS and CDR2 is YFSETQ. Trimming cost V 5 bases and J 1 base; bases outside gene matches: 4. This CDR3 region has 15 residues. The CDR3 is CASRAGTGSYNEQFF. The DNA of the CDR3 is TGCGCCAGCAGGGCCGGGACAGGGTCCTACAATGAGCAGTTCTTC.

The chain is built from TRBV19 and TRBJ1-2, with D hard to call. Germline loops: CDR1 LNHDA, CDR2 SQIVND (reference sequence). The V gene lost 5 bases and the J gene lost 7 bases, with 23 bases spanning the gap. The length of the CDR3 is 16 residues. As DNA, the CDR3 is TGTGCCAGTAGTTACACCAGTCGGTACGGGGAAGGTGGCTACACCTTC. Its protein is CASSYTSRYGEGGYTF. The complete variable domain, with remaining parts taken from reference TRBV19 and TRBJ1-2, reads DGGITQSPKYLFRKEGQNVTLSCEQNLNHDAMYWYRQDPGQGLRLIYYSQIVNDFQKGDIAEGYSVSREKKESFPLTVTSAQKNPTAFYLCASSYTSRYGEGGYTFGSGTRLTVV.